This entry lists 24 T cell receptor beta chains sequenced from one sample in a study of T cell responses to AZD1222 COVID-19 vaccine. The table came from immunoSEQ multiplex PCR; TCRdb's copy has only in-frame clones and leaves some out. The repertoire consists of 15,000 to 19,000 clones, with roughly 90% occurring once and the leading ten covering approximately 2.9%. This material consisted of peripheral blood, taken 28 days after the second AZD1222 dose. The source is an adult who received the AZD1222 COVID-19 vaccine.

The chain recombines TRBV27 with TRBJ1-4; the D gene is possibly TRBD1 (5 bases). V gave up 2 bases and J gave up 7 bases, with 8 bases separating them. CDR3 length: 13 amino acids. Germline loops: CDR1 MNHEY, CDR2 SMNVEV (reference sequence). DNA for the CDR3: TGTGCCAGCAGTTTACGGGGGGTTGAAAAACTGTTTTTT. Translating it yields CASSLRGVEKLFF. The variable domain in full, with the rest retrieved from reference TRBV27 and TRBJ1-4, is EAQVTQNPRYLITVTGKKLTVTCSQNMNHEYMSWYRQDPGLGLRQIYYSMNVEVTDKGDVPEGYKVSRKEKRNFPLILESPSPNQTSLYFCASSLRGVEKLFFGSGTQLSVL.

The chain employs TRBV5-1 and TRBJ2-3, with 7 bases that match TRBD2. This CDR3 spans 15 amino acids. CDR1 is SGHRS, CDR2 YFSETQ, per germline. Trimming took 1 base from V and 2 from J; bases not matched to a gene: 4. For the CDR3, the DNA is TGCGCCAGCAGCTTGACTAGCGACTACACAGATACGCAGTATTTT. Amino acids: CASSLTSDYTDTQYF.

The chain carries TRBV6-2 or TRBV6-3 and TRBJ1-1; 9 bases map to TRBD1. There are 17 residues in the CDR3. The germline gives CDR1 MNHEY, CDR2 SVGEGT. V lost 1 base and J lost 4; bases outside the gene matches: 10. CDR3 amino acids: CASSYWKGQGSGTEAFF. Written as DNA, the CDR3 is TGTGCCAGCAGTTACTGGAAGGGACAGGGATCGGGCACTGAAGCTTTCTTT.

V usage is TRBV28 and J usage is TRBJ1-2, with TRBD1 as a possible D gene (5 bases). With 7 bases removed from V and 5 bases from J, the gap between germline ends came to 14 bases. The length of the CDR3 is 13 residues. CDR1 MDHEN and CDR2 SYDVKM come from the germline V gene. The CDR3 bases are TGTGCCAGCACCGTGGGGGGTGCTTATGGCTACACCTTC. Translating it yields CASTVGGAYGYTF.

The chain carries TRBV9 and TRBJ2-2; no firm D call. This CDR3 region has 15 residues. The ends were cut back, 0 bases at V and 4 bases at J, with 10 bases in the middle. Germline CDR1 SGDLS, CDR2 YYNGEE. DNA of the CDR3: TGTGCCAGCAGCGTAGGAGCGCCCGGCACCGGGGAGCTGTTTTTT. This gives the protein CASSVGAPGTGELFF.

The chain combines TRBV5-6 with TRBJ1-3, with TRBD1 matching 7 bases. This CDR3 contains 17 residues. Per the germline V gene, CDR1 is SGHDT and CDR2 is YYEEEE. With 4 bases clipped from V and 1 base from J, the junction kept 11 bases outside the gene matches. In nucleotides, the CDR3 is TGTGCCAGCAGCGTCTTAGGAGGGGGCAGGTCTGGAAACACCATATATTTT. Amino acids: CASSVLGGGRSGNTIYF.

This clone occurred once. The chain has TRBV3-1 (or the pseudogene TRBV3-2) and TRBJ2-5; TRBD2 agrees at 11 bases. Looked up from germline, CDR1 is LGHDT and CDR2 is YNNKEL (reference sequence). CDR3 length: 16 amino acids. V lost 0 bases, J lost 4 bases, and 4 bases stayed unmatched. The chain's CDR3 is CASSQDLTSGRETQYF. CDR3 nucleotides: TGTGCCAGCAGCCAAGATCTAACTAGCGGGAGAGAGACCCAGTACTTC.

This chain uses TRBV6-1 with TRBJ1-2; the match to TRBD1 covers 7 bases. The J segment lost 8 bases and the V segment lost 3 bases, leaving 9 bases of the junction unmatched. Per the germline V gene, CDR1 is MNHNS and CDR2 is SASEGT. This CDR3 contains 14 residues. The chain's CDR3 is CASSETGQERGYTF. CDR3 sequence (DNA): TGTGCCAGCAGTGAGACAGGGCAAGAACGGGGCTACACCTTC.

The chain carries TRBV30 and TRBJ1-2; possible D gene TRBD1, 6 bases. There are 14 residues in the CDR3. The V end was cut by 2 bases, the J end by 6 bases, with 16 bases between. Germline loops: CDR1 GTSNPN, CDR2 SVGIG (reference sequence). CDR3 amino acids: CAWSRGSEGDGYTF. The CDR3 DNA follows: TGTGCCTGGAGTCGGGGCTCGGAGGGGGATGGCTACACCTTC.

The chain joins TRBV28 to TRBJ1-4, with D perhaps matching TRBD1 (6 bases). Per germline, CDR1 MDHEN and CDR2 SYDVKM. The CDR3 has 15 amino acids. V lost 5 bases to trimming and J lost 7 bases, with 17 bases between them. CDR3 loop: CASSLGGSGPEKLFF. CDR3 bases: TGTGCCAGCAGTCTAGGGGGTTCGGGGCCTGAAAAACTGTTTTTT.

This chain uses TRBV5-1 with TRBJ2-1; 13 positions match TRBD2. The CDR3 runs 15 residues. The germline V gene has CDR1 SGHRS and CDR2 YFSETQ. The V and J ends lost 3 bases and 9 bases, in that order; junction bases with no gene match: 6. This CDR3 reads CASSSTSGRAGEQFF. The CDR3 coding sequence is TGCGCCAGCAGCTCAACTAGCGGGAGGGCCGGTGAGCAGTTCTTC.

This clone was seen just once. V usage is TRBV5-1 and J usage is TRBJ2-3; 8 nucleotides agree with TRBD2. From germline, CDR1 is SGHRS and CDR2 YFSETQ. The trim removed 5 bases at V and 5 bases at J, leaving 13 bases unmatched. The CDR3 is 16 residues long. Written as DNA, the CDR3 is TGCGCCAGCAGTGCTGGGTGGAGCGGGAGCTTAGATACGCAGTATTTT. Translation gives CASSAGWSGSLDTQYF.

As DNA, the CDR3 is TGTGCCAGCAGCTGGGCCCCGACAGGCGAGCAGTACTTC. Translated, it gives CASSWAPTGEQYF. The rearrangement uses TRBV11-3 and TRBJ2-7, with a weak D call TRBD1 (6 bases). CDR1 and CDR2 (germline): SGHNT, YENEEA. V was clipped by 4 bases and J by 6 bases, with 13 bases between them. The CDR3 is 13 residues long.

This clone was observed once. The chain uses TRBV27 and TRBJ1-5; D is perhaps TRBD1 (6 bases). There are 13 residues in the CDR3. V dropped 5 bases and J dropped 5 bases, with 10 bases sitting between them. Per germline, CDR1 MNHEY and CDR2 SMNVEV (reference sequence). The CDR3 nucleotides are TGTGCCAGCAGTCGGGGGCGAGATCAGCCCCAGCATTTT. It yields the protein CASSRGRDQPQHF.

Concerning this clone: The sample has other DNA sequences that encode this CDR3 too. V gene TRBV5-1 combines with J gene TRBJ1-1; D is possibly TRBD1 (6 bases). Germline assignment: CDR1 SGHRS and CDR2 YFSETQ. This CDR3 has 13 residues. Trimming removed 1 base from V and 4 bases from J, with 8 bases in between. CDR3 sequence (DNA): TGCGCCAGCAGCTTGAGGGGGGGCACTGAAGCTTTCTTT. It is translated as CASSLRGGTEAFF.

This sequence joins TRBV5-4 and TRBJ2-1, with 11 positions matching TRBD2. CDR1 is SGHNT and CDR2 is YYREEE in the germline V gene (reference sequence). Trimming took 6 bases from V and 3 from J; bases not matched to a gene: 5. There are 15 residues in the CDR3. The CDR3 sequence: CASNPGTSGYNEQFF. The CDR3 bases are TGTGCCAGCAACCCCGGGACTAGCGGCTACAATGAGCAGTTCTTC. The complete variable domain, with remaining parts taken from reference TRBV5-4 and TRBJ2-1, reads ETGVTQSPTHLIKTRGQQVTLRCSSQSGHNTVSWYQQALGQGPQFIFQYYREEENGRGNFPPRFSGLQFPNYSSELNVNALELDDSALYLCASNPGTSGYNEQFFGPGTRLTVL.

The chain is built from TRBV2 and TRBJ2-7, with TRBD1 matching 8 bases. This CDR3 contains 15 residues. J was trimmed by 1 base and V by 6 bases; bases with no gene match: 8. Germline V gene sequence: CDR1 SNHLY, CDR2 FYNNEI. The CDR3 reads CASSKDRGLSYEQYF. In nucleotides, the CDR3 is TGTGCCAGCAGCAAAGACAGGGGACTTTCCTACGAGCAGTACTTC.

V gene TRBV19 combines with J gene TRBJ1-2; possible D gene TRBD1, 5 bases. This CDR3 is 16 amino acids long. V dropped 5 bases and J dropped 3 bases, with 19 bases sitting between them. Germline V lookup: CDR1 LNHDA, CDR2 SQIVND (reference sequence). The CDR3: CASSPRRGEHDYGYTF. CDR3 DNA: TGTGCCAGTAGTCCCAGGCGGGGGGAGCACGACTATGGCTACACCTTC.

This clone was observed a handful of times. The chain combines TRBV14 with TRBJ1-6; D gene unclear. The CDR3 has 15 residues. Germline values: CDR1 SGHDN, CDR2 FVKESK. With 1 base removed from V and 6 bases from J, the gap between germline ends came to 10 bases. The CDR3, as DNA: TGTGCCAGCAGCCAAGCCTTCCGGGGTAATTCACCCCTCCACTTT. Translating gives CASSQAFRGNSPLHF.

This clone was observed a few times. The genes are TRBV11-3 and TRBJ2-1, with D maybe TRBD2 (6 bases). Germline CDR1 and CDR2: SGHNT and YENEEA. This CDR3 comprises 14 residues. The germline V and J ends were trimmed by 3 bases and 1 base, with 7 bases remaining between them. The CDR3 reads CASSFGGSYNEQFF. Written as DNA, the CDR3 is TGTGCCAGCAGCTTTGGGGGGTCCTACAATGAGCAGTTCTTC. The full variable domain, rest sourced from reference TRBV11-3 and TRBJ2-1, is EAGVVQSPRYKIIEKKQPVAFWCNPISGHNTLYWYLQNLGQGPELLIRYENEEAVDDSQLPKDRFSAERLKGVDSTLKIQPAELGDSAVYLCASSFGGSYNEQFFGPGTRLTVL.

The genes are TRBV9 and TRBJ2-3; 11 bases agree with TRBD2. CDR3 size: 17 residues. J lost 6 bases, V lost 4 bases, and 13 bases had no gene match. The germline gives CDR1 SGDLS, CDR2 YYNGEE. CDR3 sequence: CASSFSSGTSGWDTQYF. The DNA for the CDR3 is TGTGCCAGCAGCTTCTCCTCCGGGACTAGCGGATGGGATACGCAGTATTTT.

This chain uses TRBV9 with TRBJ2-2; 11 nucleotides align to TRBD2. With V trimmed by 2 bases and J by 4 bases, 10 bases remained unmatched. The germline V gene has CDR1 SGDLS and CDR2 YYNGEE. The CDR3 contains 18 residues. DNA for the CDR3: TGTGCCAGCAGCGTTACGTCCTTAGCGGGGGGGCTCACCGGGGAGCTGTTTTTT. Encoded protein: CASSVTSLAGGLTGELFF.

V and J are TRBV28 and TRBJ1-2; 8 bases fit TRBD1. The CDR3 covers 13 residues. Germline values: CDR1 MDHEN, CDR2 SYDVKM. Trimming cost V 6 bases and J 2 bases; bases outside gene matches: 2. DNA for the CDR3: TGTGCCAGCAGCAGGGGGCCAAACTATGGCTACACCTTC. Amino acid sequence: CASSRGPNYGYTF.

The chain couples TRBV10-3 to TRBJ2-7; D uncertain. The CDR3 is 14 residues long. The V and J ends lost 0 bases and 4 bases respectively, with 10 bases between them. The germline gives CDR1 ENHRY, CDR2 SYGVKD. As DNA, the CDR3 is TGTGCCATCAGTGAGTCGCCACCGCCTTACGAGCAGTACTTC. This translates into CAISESPPPYEQYF.